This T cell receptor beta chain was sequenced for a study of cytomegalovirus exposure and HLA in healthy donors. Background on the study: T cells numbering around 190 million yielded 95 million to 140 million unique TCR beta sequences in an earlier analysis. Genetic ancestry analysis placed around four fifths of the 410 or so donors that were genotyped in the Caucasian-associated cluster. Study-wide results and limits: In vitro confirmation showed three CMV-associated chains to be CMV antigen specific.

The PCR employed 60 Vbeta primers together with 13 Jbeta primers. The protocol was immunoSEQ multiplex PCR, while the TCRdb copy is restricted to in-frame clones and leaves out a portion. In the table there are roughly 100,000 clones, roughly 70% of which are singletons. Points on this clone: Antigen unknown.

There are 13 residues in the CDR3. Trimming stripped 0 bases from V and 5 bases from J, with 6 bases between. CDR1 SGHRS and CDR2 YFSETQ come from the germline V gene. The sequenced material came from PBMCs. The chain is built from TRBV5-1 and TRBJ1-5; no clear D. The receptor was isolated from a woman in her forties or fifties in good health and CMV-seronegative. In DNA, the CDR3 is TGCGCCAGCAGCTTGGGAGAAGATCAGCCCCAGCATTTT. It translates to CASSLGEDQPQHF.